This T cell receptor beta chain was recovered during a study of cytomegalovirus exposure and HLA in healthy donors. Study-wide points: In vitro testing confirmed a few CMV-associated chains as specific for CMV antigens. Presence/absence analyses rested on an assumption that sequencing depth was roughly uniform across donors. The productive fraction for most TCR beta V segments was about 87% or about 30% in an earlier analysis. As a later analysis revealed, the rate of TCR association differed by HLA locus, with DRB1 most and HLA-C fewest.

Amplification used 60 Vbeta primers and 13 Jbeta primers. Assay used: immunoSEQ multiplex PCR; TCRdb lists only in-frame clones, some missing. The table shows some 200,000 clones, with roughly 78% occurring only once. In the case of this clone: As yet, its antigen is unknown.

The CDR3 loop spans 13 amino acids. Germline-derived CDR1 and CDR2 are MNHEY and SVGAGI. V lost 6 bases and J lost 2; bases outside the gene matches: 4. Sequenced sample: PBMCs. The origin of this receptor is a boy aged 5-17 years in good health and CMV-seronegative. The chain joins TRBV6-5 to TRBJ2-7; TRBD1 matches 7 bases. The CDR3 loop is CASRIGTAYEQYF. CDR3 nucleotide sequence: TGTGCCAGCAGGATTGGGACAGCCTACGAGCAGTACTTC.